The rows below give T cell receptor beta chains drawn from one sample of a study of blood T cell repertoires in COVID-19. Libraries were prepared by immunoSEQ multiplex PCR; TCRdb keeps only in-frame clonotypes and omits some of them. The sample has around 180,000 clones, 88% seen once. The specimen sequenced was peripheral blood. The receptors derive from a man in his 60s with acute or convalescent COVID-19. CDR3s include the opening cysteine and the closing phenylalanine or tryptophan. D genes are given only for firm matches. Only some rows state a clone size, as once, few, many or a class for expanded clones.

cdr3_nt cdr3_aa v_call d_call j_call clone_size
TGTGCCAGTAGTATAGGACAGGGCGTCTACGAGCAGTACTTC CASSIGQGVYEQYF TRBV19 TRBD1 TRBJ2-7 .
TGTGCCAGCAGTGATGCAGGGGCGACCCAGTACTTC CASSDAGATQYF TRBV6-1 . TRBJ2-5 .
TGTGCCAGCAGCTTGGTCACTAACTATGGCTACACCTTC CASSLVTNYGYTF TRBV5-6 . TRBJ1-2 .
TGTGCCTGGTGGGACAGGGGGCGCCGAACGGCCACTGAAGCTTTCTTT CAWWDRGRRTATEAFF TRBV30 TRBD1 TRBJ1-1 .
TGTGCCAGTAGTATAGTCCGGACAGCCTCCTACGAGCAGTACTTC CASSIVRTASYEQYF TRBV19 . TRBJ2-7 .
TGTGCCACCAGTGATTTGCGGGCAGGGGAGGGCCAAGAGACCCAGTACTTC CATSDLRAGEGQETQYF TRBV24-1 . TRBJ2-5 .
TGTGCCAGCACCCCAGGAGCGGGGGGGCTTACGCAGTATTTT CASTPGAGGLTQYF TRBV3-1/TRBV3-2 TRBD2 TRBJ2-3 .
TGTGCCAGCTCACCTGGGGGGGTCGGCAATCAGCCCCAGCATTTT CASSPGGVGNQPQHF TRBV18 . TRBJ1-5 .
TGCAGTGCTAGTGGGTGGGCTAGCGGGGGCCGTGGTCACAATGAGCAGTTCTTC CSASGWASGGRGHNEQFF TRBV20-1 TRBD2 TRBJ2-1 .
TGTGCCAGCAGTGCCTCAGGGTACGAGCAGTACTTC CASSASGYEQYF TRBV2 . TRBJ2-7 .
TGTGCCAGCAGCCTGGGACAGCACAATGAGCAGTTCTTC CASSLGQHNEQFF TRBV9 TRBD1 TRBJ2-1 once
TGCGCCAGCAGCTCACGCCGGACAGGGGGGGAAGAGACCCAGTACTTC CASSSRRTGGEETQYF TRBV5-1 TRBD1 TRBJ2-5 once
TGTGCCCGCAGCCAAGAGGGGGGGGGAGAGCAGTACTTC CARSQEGGGEQYF TRBV5-4 . TRBJ2-7 .
TGTGCCAGCAGCCGCGACAGAAATTCACCCCTCCACTTT CASSRDRNSPLHF TRBV11-3 . TRBJ1-6 .
TGTGCCACCAGTGACCCCAGGGACTTCCTTGGCGGGGAGCTGTTTTTT CATSDPRDFLGGELFF TRBV24-1 . TRBJ2-2 .
TGTGCCAGTAGTTCCCGACTAGCGGCCTACGAGCAGTACTTC CASSSRLAAYEQYF TRBV19 TRBD2 TRBJ2-7 .
TGTGCCAGCAGTTCTACGGGAACGGATGGCTACACCTTC CASSSTGTDGYTF TRBV6-6 . TRBJ1-2 .
TGTGCCAGCAGCCAACAGGGGCCCGCCACAGATACGCAGTATTTT CASSQQGPATDTQYF TRBV14 . TRBJ2-3 .
TGTGCCAGCAGCCCTGGACTAGCGGGTAGGAACACCGGGGAGCTGTTTTTT CASSPGLAGRNTGELFF TRBV5-6 TRBD2 TRBJ2-2 .
TGTGCCAGCAGTTACCGGGGTAGCGCCTATGGCTACACCTTC CASSYRGSAYGYTF TRBV6-2/TRBV6-3 . TRBJ1-2 .
TGTGCCAGCAGTTTACGAGGGTCTAACTATGGCTACACCTTC CASSLRGSNYGYTF TRBV28 . TRBJ1-2 .
TGTGCCAGTAGTATGAACAGCCGCCCTAACTATGGCTACACCTTC CASSMNSRPNYGYTF TRBV19 . TRBJ1-2 .
TGTGCCAGCAGTGACGGGTTCTGGAGCAATCAGCCCCAGCATTTT CASSDGFWSNQPQHF TRBV2 . TRBJ1-5 .
TGTGCCAGTAGTGAGGGACAGGGCATCGTCTATGGCTACACCTTC CASSEGQGIVYGYTF TRBV19 TRBD1 TRBJ1-2 .
TGTGCCAGCAGGCTCGGGGGGAATGAAAAACTGTTTTTT CASRLGGNEKLFF TRBV7-2 . TRBJ1-4 .
TGTGCCAGCAGACTAGACCCCACATTTAACTATGGCTACACCTTC CASRLDPTFNYGYTF TRBV6-5 . TRBJ1-2 .
TGTGCTAGTGGTCCCAACGGGGGGGCCGAGACCCAGTACTTC CASGPNGGAETQYF TRBV12-5 TRBD2 TRBJ2-5 .
TGTGCCAGCAGTGAAGGGCGGATGAACACTGAAGCTTTCTTT CASSEGRMNTEAFF TRBV6-1 . TRBJ1-1 .
TGTGCCACCAGTGAATTGACAGGGCGGCCCATCCACGCTTTCTTT CATSELTGRPIHAFF TRBV24-1 TRBD1 TRBJ1-1 .
TGTGCCAGCAGCTCAGTGGTGGGGACAGCTTCACCCCTCCACTTT CASSSVVGTASPLHF TRBV11-1 TRBD1 TRBJ1-6 .
TGTGCCAGCAGCTTAGGAGGTTGGGACAGGGTGTACCAAGAGACCCAGTACTTC CASSLGGWDRVYQETQYF TRBV7-7 TRBD1 TRBJ2-5 .
TGTGCCAGCAGGTACAGGGGGGGGGATCAGCCCCAGCATTTT CASRYRGGDQPQHF TRBV6-5 TRBD1 TRBJ1-5 once
TGCGCCAGCAGTCCACCCGGGACAGGATTCTACGAGCAGTACTTC CASSPPGTGFYEQYF TRBV5-1 TRBD1 TRBJ2-7 .
TGTGCCATCAGTGAGTCGAGGCGGACTAGCACAGATACGCAGTATTTT CAISESRRTSTDTQYF TRBV10-3 . TRBJ2-3 .
TGTGCCAGCAGCGTAGGTCAGGGGGCCCGCCAGCCCCAGCATTTT CASSVGQGARQPQHF TRBV9 TRBD1 TRBJ1-5 .
TGTGCCAGCAGTTTATATGGGGCGGACAATCAGCCCCAGCATTTT CASSLYGADNQPQHF TRBV27 . TRBJ1-5 .
TGTGCCAGCAGCTCACTAGTGAACACTGAAGCTTTCTTT CASSSLVNTEAFF TRBV7-2 . TRBJ1-1 few
TGTGCCATCAGCCAGGGGTGGGATTCACCCCTCCACTTT CAISQGWDSPLHF TRBV10-3 . TRBJ1-6 .
TGTGCCAGCAGCTCCCAACAGGGGGGGAACACTGAAGCTTTCTTT CASSSQQGGNTEAFF TRBV28 TRBD1 TRBJ1-1 .